This T cell receptor (beta chain) came from a study of blood T cell repertoires in COVID-19. Study-wide background: Both acute and convalescent COVID-19 samples were obtained from the United States, Italy and Spain.

V dropped 1 base and J dropped 3 bases, with 17 bases sitting between them. CDR3 size: 17 residues. Germline lookup yields CDR1 LNHNV and CDR2 YYDKDF (reference sequence). Assay: immunoSEQ multiplex PCR; the TCRdb copy retains only in-frame clones and omits some. The data show over 100,000 clones, 80% to 90% seen once. This clone appeared once. The sequenced material came from peripheral blood. The chain carries TRBV15 and TRBJ2-3, with a weak D call TRBD2 (6 bases). The sequence derives from a human donor in a cohort sampled during active COVID-19. CDR3 residues: CATSRAMFGGVTDTQYF. The CDR3 DNA reads TGTGCCACCAGCAGAGCTATGTTCGGGGGAGTGACAGATACGCAGTATTTT.